Presented here are 32 T cell receptor beta chains from one specimen sequenced in a study of cytomegalovirus exposure and HLA in healthy donors. Use of 60 Vbeta and 13 Jbeta primers characterized the PCR. Profiled with immunoSEQ multiplex PCR; TCRdb holds only in-frame clones, not every one. This table holds 120,000 or so clones, more than 60% found once. The source material was PBMCs. These receptors were collected from a woman in her forties or fifties in good health and CMV-seropositive.

J is TRBJ2-3 and V is TRBV7-9, with 8 bases that match TRBD2. Germline V CDR1 and CDR2: SEHNR, FQNEAQ (reference sequence). The CDR3 loop spans 15 amino acids. With 0 bases clipped from V and 1 base from J, the junction kept 0 bases outside the gene matches. The CDR3 reads CASSLAAGGTDTQYF. CDR3 in DNA: TGTGCCAGCAGCTTAGCAGCGGGGGGCACAGATACGCAGTATTTT.

The chain has TRBV5-1 and TRBJ2-3, with D possibly matching TRBD2 (6 bases). The CDR3 runs to 16 residues. Germline CDR1 is SGHRS and CDR2 is YFSETQ. Trimming took off 4 bases at V and 4 bases at J, with 19 bases between the two ends. The CDR3 protein is CASSPAAGYHSDTQYF. CDR3 nucleotide sequence: TGCGCCAGCAGCCCGGCGGCGGGGTATCATTCAGATACGCAGTATTTT.

The gene calls are TRBV18 and TRBJ2-1; TRBD1 aligns across 9 bases. The CDR3 has 16 amino acids. The germline gives CDR1 KGHSH, CDR2 LQKENI. Germline trimming cut 2 bases from V and 2 bases from J; bases unmatched to any gene: 4. The CDR3 region is CASSPSRDRAYNEQFF. CDR3 nucleotide sequence: TGTGCCAGCTCACCATCCCGGGACAGGGCCTACAATGAGCAGTTCTTC.

This clone came up a few times. This chain links TRBV7-9 with TRBJ1-2, with D perhaps TRBD1 (6 bases). Germline CDR1 is SEHNR and CDR2 is FQNEAQ (reference sequence). V was trimmed by 2 bases and J by 6 bases, leaving 16 bases between them. The CDR3 length is 15 residues. CDR3 in DNA: TGTGCCAGCAGCTTAAGAGTGGCACAGGGCAATGGCTACACCTTC. As protein: CASSLRVAQGNGYTF. The whole variable domain, remainder taken from reference TRBV7-9 and TRBJ1-2, is DTGVSQNPRHKITKRGQNVTFRCDPISEHNRLYWYRQTLGQGPEFLTYFQNEAQLEKSRLLSDRFSAERPKGSFSTLEIQRTEQGDSAMYLCASSLRVAQGNGYTFGSGTRLTVV.

V is TRBV7-2 and J is TRBJ2-7, with D uncertain. V shed 6 bases and J shed 4 bases, with 13 bases lying between them. The CDR3 spans 13 residues. Looked up from germline, CDR1 is SGHTA and CDR2 is FQGNSA. The CDR3 sequence is CASRNTPSYEQYF. The CDR3 region has the DNA TGTGCCAGCAGAAATACTCCCTCTTACGAGCAGTACTTC. Full variable domain (rest looked up from reference TRBV7-2 and TRBJ2-7): GAGVSQSPSNKVTEKGKDVELRCDPISGHTALYWYRQSLGQGLEFLIYFQGNSAPDKSGLPSDRFSAERTGGSVSTLTIQRTQQEDSAVYLCASRNTPSYEQYFGPGTRLTVT.

The CDR3 spells CASRLGTDSYNEQFF. The CDR3 DNA reads TGTGCCAGCAGGCTGGGGACAGACTCCTACAATGAGCAGTTCTTC. V usage is TRBV2 and J usage is TRBJ2-1, with TRBD1 identical over 7 bases. With V trimmed by 6 bases and J by 0 bases, 5 bases remained unmatched. The CDR3 consists of 15 residues. Germline V gives CDR1 SNHLY, CDR2 FYNNEI.

This sequence joins TRBV7-2 and TRBJ2-3, with 7 bases aligning to TRBD2. CDR1 SGHTA and CDR2 FQGNSA come from the germline V gene. The ends lost 3 bases at V and 4 bases at J; junction bases unmatched: 10. The CDR3 consists of 16 residues. Here the CDR3 reads CASSFLRELLPDTQYF. The DNA of the CDR3 is TGTGCCAGCAGCTTCTTGCGGGAGCTACTTCCAGATACGCAGTATTTT.

There are a few counts of this clone. Here the CDR3 DNA reads TGTGCCAGCAGCTCGGGTAGCGGGAAGGCCCAGTACTTC. Residues: CASSSGSGKAQYF. This chain connects TRBV7-2 to TRBJ2-5, with 8 bases identical to TRBD2. CDR1 is SGHTA, CDR2 FQGNSA, per germline. This CDR3 contains 13 residues. V dropped 4 bases and J dropped 9; count of bases not matched to a gene: 7.

The chain is built from TRBV13 and TRBJ1-2, with 9 nucleotides matching TRBD1. V was clipped by 5 bases and J by 7 bases; unmatched bases: 2. The CDR3 sequence is 12 residues long. Germline lookup yields CDR1 PRHDT and CDR2 FYEKMQ (reference sequence). CDR3 sequence reads: CASSTGQGGYTF. The CDR3 DNA reads TGTGCCAGCAGCACGGGACAGGGTGGCTACACCTTC.

The chain combines TRBV25-1 with TRBJ2-1; unclear D gene. V dropped 6 bases and J dropped 1 base, with 16 bases sitting between them. This CDR3 is 16 amino acids long. Germline CDR1 is MGHDK and CDR2 is SYGVNS. The CDR3 DNA follows: TGTGCCAGCAGCCACGCGGCAGCTAAATCCTACAATGAGCAGTTCTTC. Protein sequence: CASSHAAAKSYNEQFF. Together with reference TRBV25-1 and TRBJ2-1, the CDR3 gives the full variable domain: EADIYQTPRYLVIGTGKKITLECSQTMGHDKMYWYQQDPGMELHLIHYSYGVNSTEKGDLSSESTVSRIRTEHFPLTLESARPSHTSQYLCASSHAAAKSYNEQFFGPGTRLTVL.

This clone was observed once. This chain connects TRBV7-6 to TRBJ2-1, with a tentative D call TRBD2 (7 bases). The germline V gene has CDR1 SGHVS and CDR2 FNYEAQ. Trimming removed 4 bases from V and 9 bases from J, with 28 bases in between. This CDR3 region has 18 residues. In nucleotides, the CDR3 is TGTGCCAGCAGCTCCCGACTGGTCGACGGAGGGGGGGACGGTGAGCAGTTCTTC. This codes for CASSSRLVDGGGDGEQFF.

This clone was picked up a small number of times. The V and J genes are TRBV6-6 and TRBJ2-7; D unclear. The germline gives CDR1 MNHNY, CDR2 SVGAGI (reference sequence). V dropped 6 bases and J dropped 2 bases, with 8 bases sitting between them. The CDR3 has 12 residues. CDR3 coding DNA: TGTGCCAGCAGGAAGCCCCCCTACGAGCAGTACTTC. Translating it yields CASRKPPYEQYF.

The V and J genes are TRBV27 and TRBJ2-7, with TRBD1 identical over 8 bases. CDR1 is MNHEY, CDR2 SMNVEV, per germline (reference sequence). CDR3 length: 15 amino acids. V shed 6 bases, J shed 5 bases, and the junction held 12 bases outside the gene matches. The CDR3 nucleotides read TGTGCCAGCAGCCCGGGACAGGTTAGTTTCCACGAGCAGTACTTC. As protein: CASSPGQVSFHEQYF.

This rearrangement joins TRBV7-2 to TRBJ1-2; 9 bases are shared with TRBD1. This CDR3 has 15 amino acids. The V gene end was trimmed by 4 bases and the J gene end by 3 bases; junction bases not matched to a gene: 6. Germline V gene sequence: CDR1 SGHTA, CDR2 FQGNSA. CDR3 region: CASSSGQGRYYGYTF. As DNA, the CDR3 is TGTGCCAGCAGCTCCGGACAGGGGAGATACTATGGCTACACCTTC. The full variable domain, completed using reference TRBV7-2 and TRBJ1-2, is GAGVSQSPSNKVTEKGKDVELRCDPISGHTALYWYRQSLGQGLEFLIYFQGNSAPDKSGLPSDRFSAERTGGSVSTLTIQRTQQEDSAVYLCASSSGQGRYYGYTFGSGTRLTVV.

The rearrangement joins TRBV7-2 to TRBJ2-3; 8 bases map to TRBD2. The CDR3 is made up of 15 amino acids. Losses at the gene ends were 5 bases for V and 5 bases for J; bases not matched to a gene: 9. Germline loops: CDR1 SGHTA, CDR2 FQGNSA. The CDR3 loop is CASSGRAGGGDTQYF. The CDR3 nucleotides read TGTGCCAGCAGCGGAAGGGCGGGAGGAGGAGATACGCAGTATTTT.

The chain combines TRBV6-5 with TRBJ1-2, with D maybe TRBD1 (5 bases). V was shortened by 8 bases and J by 8 bases, with 21 bases between the two germline ends. Germline CDR1 reads MNHEY; CDR2 reads SVGAGI. The CDR3 has 14 amino acids. The CDR3 here is CASYPSGGTFGYTF. The CDR3 region has the DNA TGTGCCAGCTACCCCTCTGGGGGGACGTTCGGCTACACCTTC.

The V and J genes are TRBV7-9 and TRBJ1-5; 7 bases agree with TRBD1. The CDR3 has 14 residues. V was clipped by 1 base and J by 7 bases; unmatched bases: 4. Per the germline V gene, CDR1 is SEHNR and CDR2 is FQNEAQ (reference sequence). The CDR3 DNA is TGTGCCAGCAGCTTAGGACAGGGCGAACAGCCCCAGCATTTT. Protein sequence: CASSLGQGEQPQHF.

The gene calls are TRBV2 and TRBJ2-5; TRBD2 aligns across 15 bases. Germline V gene sequence: CDR1 SNHLY, CDR2 FYNNEI. The junction had 7 bases not matched to a gene; V was cut back by 8 bases and J by 0 bases. The CDR3 consists of 17 residues. CDR3 coding DNA: TGTGCCAGCGGCACCGGGACTAGCGGGGGGTACCAAGAGACCCAGTACTTC. This sequence encodes CASGTGTSGGYQETQYF.

The CDR3 spells CASSSGLAGDYEQYF. Here the CDR3 DNA reads TGCGCCAGCAGCTCGGGACTAGCGGGAGACTACGAGCAGTACTTC. The chain recombines TRBV5-1 with TRBJ2-7, with TRBD2 identical over 14 bases. The germline gives CDR1 SGHRS, CDR2 YFSETQ. The CDR3 runs 15 residues. The V gene end was trimmed by 3 bases and the J gene end by 3 bases; junction bases not matched to a gene: 2.

The chain employs TRBV30 and TRBJ1-3, with D hard to call. CDR3 size: 12 residues. The germline V gene has CDR1 GTSNPN and CDR2 SVGIG (reference sequence). Deletions cut 3 bases from V and 12 bases from J, with 15 bases between. CDR3 sequence (DNA): TGTGCCTGGAGGCCCCTTTCTGTCGGCATATATTTT. Residues: CAWRPLSVGIYF.

This clone has just a few counts. The chain recombines TRBV25-1 with TRBJ2-2; no reliable D call. The germline V gene has CDR1 MGHDK and CDR2 SYGVNS. The ends were cut back, 4 bases at V and 2 bases at J, with 5 bases in the middle. The CDR3 length is 13 residues. CDR3 bases: TGTGCCAGCAGTGGAGATAACACCGGGGAGCTGTTTTTT. It specifies CASSGDNTGELFF.

This chain connects TRBV6-1 to TRBJ2-7; 11 nucleotides match TRBD1. Germline CDR1 is MNHNS and CDR2 is SASEGT. This CDR3 has 18 residues. Losses at the gene ends were 4 bases for V and 4 bases for J; bases not matched to a gene: 15. CDR3 sequence: CASSALRATGTGGYEQYF. The DNA of the CDR3 is TGTGCCAGCAGTGCCCTCCGAGCCACCGGGACAGGGGGGTACGAGCAGTACTTC.

V usage is TRBV2 and J usage is TRBJ2-1, with TRBD2 matching 7 bases. The V gene's germline CDR1 is SNHLY and CDR2 FYNNEI. V trimming: 10 bases; J trimming: 10 bases; junction bases outside the gene matches: 7. The CDR3 runs 11 residues. CDR3 bases: TGTGCCATACCCCGGGGGGACGAGCAGTTCTTC. As protein: CAIPRGDEQFF.

This clone has a handful of counts. This chain connects TRBV7-2 to TRBJ2-1, with TRBD2 matching 9 bases. CDR1 is SGHTA, CDR2 FQGNSA, per germline. J gave up 6 bases and V 2 bases, and 2 bases lay outside the gene matches. The CDR3 totals 14 residues. The CDR3 DNA reads TGTGCCAGCAGCTTACCTAGCGGGATCAATGAGCAGTTCTTC. Translating it yields CASSLPSGINEQFF.

This sequence joins TRBV28 and TRBJ2-7; the D is unclear. This CDR3 is 12 amino acids long. Trimming took 4 bases from V and 3 from J, leaving 7 bases between them. Looked up from germline, CDR1 is MDHEN and CDR2 is SYDVKM. The CDR3 bases are TGTGCCAGCAGTTCCTCCCTCTACGAGCAGTACTTC. It translates to CASSSSLYEQYF.

The gene calls are TRBV29-1 and TRBJ2-1; a weak D match, TRBD2 (6 bases). CDR1 and CDR2 from the germline V gene are SQVTM and ANQGSEA. The CDR3 consists of 15 residues. Trimming shortened V by 4 bases and J by 5 bases, and 18 bases separated the two germline ends. In nucleotides, the CDR3 is TGCAGCGTTGGGACCGTCGGGGGTTATAACAATGAGCAGTTCTTC. Its translation is CSVGTVGGYNNEQFF.

The J gene is TRBJ1-6, the V gene TRBV19; 7 nucleotides match TRBD1. Germline loops: CDR1 LNHDA, CDR2 SQIVND (reference sequence). The CDR3 contains 16 residues. J was trimmed by 4 bases and V by 8 bases; bases with no gene match: 11. In DNA, the CDR3 is TGTGCCAGTCAAAGACAGGGATCCACTTATAATTCACCCCTCCACTTT. Translation gives CASQRQGSTYNSPLHF.

The CDR3 DNA follows: TGTGCCAGTAGTACCGCGGGGTACGAGCAGTACTTC. Protein: CASSTAGYEQYF. The V and J genes are TRBV19 and TRBJ2-7; a weak D match, TRBD2 (6 bases). From germline, CDR1 is LNHDA and CDR2 SQIVND (reference sequence). V lost 4 bases to trimming and J lost 4 bases, with 8 bases between them. The CDR3 extends over 12 amino acids.

The genes are TRBV15 and TRBJ1-6, with D perhaps matching TRBD1 (6 bases). The ends were cut back, 0 bases at V and 5 bases at J, with 11 bases in the middle. This CDR3 is 16 amino acids long. Germline V gene sequence: CDR1 LNHNV, CDR2 YYDKDF (reference sequence). DNA for the CDR3: TGTGCCACCAGCAGAGAATCAGGGGCAAATAATTCACCCCTCCACTTT. Protein sequence: CATSRESGANNSPLHF. Supplemented by reference TRBV15 and TRBJ1-6, the full variable domain reads DAMVIQNPRYQVTQFGKPVTLSCSQTLNHNVMYWYQQKSSQAPKLLFHYYDKDFNNEADTPDNFQSRRPNTSFCFLDIRSPGLGDTAMYLCATSRESGANNSPLHFGNGTRLTVT.

The V call is TRBV9, the J call TRBJ1-3, with TRBD1 identical over 11 bases. The ends lost 4 bases at V and 8 bases at J; junction bases unmatched: 11. CDR3 length: 16 amino acids. Germline lookup yields CDR1 SGDLS and CDR2 YYNGEE. The CDR3 bases are TGTGCCAGCAGCACCAGAGGACAGGGGGCGGGGGACACCATATATTTT. Translated, it gives CASSTRGQGAGDTIYF.

The gene calls are TRBV11-2 and TRBJ1-2; D not certain. This CDR3 contains 15 residues. Germline CDR1 SGHAT, CDR2 FQNNGV. Trimming took 6 bases from V and 3 from J, leaving 17 bases between them. The DNA of the CDR3 is TGTGCCAGCAGTCCATCCTCCGGGAGGCACTATGGCTACACCTTC. Translation gives CASSPSSGRHYGYTF.

This chain uses TRBV5-8 with TRBJ1-2; D is possibly TRBD1 (6 bases). Between the trimmed V and J ends, which lost 0 bases and 13 bases, there was a span of 22 bases. The germline gives CDR1 SGHTS, CDR2 YDEGEE. The CDR3 runs to 15 residues. CDR3 protein: CASSLAPPREGVATF. Written as DNA, the CDR3 is TGTGCCAGCAGCTTGGCCCCGCCCCGGGAGGGGGTAGCCACCTTC.